The 17 T cell receptor beta chains below all came from one sample that was sequenced in a study of CD8 T cells in Susac syndrome. The RNA input was roughly 0.45 to 1 ug, and it was reverse transcribed with random hexamers. In TCRdb, the immunoSEQ multiplex PCR reads were re-called with MiXCR into one record per CDR3 protein. The table records 70,000 to 85,000 distinct CDR3 sequences, approximately 96% of them present only once. Sequenced sample: CD8+ T cells from PBMCs. The receptors were gathered from a human donor with Susac syndrome.

The chain recombines TRBV14 with TRBJ2-1; D gene ambiguous. The CDR3 is made up of 16 amino acids. V gave up 0 bases and J gave up 5 bases, with 14 bases separating them. In germline, CDR1 is SGHDN, CDR2 FVKESK. The CDR3 DNA sequence: TGTGCCAGCAGCCAAGATCCCCAATTTCATAACAATGAGCAGTTCTTC. The encoded protein is CASSQDPQFHNNEQFF.

The chain recombines TRBV24-1 with TRBJ2-1, with D tentatively TRBD1 (6 bases). V was cut by 7 bases and J by 3 bases, with 15 bases left in between. This CDR3 has 15 amino acids. CDR1 KGHDR and CDR2 SFDVKD come from the germline V gene. In nucleotides, the CDR3 is TGTGCCACCAGCCTACAGGGCTCCCTCTACAATGAGCAGTTCTTC. Translated: CATSLQGSLYNEQFF.

V usage is TRBV4-3 and J usage is TRBJ1-6; D unresolved. The germline gives CDR1 LGHNA, CDR2 YSLEER. The CDR3 is 14 residues long. Trimming took 0 bases from V and 8 from J, leaving 8 bases between them. Here the CDR3 DNA reads TGCGCCAGCAGCCAAGAAGGCGTACATTCACCCCTCCACTTT. The encoded protein is CASSQEGVHSPLHF.

On this clonotype: One end of the junction is discordant with germline, which a read error may explain. The V and J genes are TRBV4-3 and TRBJ2-3; tentative D call: TRBD1 (6 bases). The CDR3 is 17 amino acids. Germline V gene sequence: CDR1 LGHNA, CDR2 YSLEER. The DNA for the CDR3 is TGCGCCAGCAGCCAAGATCCAGGTCCACAGGGTCCAGACACGCAGTATTTT. Residues: CASSQDPGPQGPDTQYF.

The chain combines TRBV20-1 with TRBJ2-7; D perhaps matches TRBD1 (6 bases). CDR1 is DFQATT and CDR2 is SNEGSKA in the germline V gene (reference sequence). V lost 0 bases to trimming and J lost 1 base, with 10 bases between them. The CDR3 consists of 14 residues. CDR3 coding DNA: TGCAGTGCTAGAGACCCAGGGGTTTCCTACGAGCAGTACTTC. Amino acid sequence: CSARDPGVSYEQYF.

The DNA of the CDR3 is TGCAGCGTGGCGAAGACAGGGGAAGGCTACACCTTC. It codes for CSVAKTGEGYTF. The chain links TRBV29-1 to TRBJ1-2; 8 nucleotides line up with TRBD1. Trimming took 6 bases from V and 8 from J; bases not matched to a gene: 8. The length of the CDR3 is 12 residues. Germline CDR1 SQVTM, CDR2 ANQGSEA.

The rearrangement uses TRBV5-6 and TRBJ1-2; D is unresolved. Germline values: CDR1 SGHDT, CDR2 YYEEEE. The CDR3 spans 15 residues. V lost 3 bases to trimming and J lost 8 bases, with 20 bases between them. CDR3 region: CASSSEEDRVWGYTF. CDR3 nucleotides: TGTGCCAGCAGCTCCGAGGAGGACCGCGTATGGGGCTACACCTTC.

The gene calls are TRBV24-1 and TRBJ2-1, with 9 bases lining up with TRBD1. J was trimmed by 9 bases and V by 4 bases; bases with no gene match: 12. The CDR3 has 16 residues. Germline V gives CDR1 KGHDR, CDR2 SFDVKD. The CDR3 sequence is CATSEYRDRVQGEQFF. CDR3 nucleotide sequence: TGTGCCACCAGTGAGTATCGGGACAGGGTTCAGGGTGAGCAGTTCTTC.

The chain employs TRBV28 and TRBJ2-2; the D is unclear. V was pared by 3 bases and J by 0 bases, with 5 bases between. The CDR3 has 14 residues. Germline V gene data show CDR1 as MDHEN and CDR2 as SYDVKM. CDR3 nucleotide sequence: TGTGCCAGCAGTTTCTACCCGAACACCGGGGAGCTGTTTTTT. Translation gives CASSFYPNTGELFF.

This chain connects TRBV2 to TRBJ2-3, with 10 bases lining up with TRBD2. Germline loops: CDR1 SNHLY, CDR2 FYNNEI. V lost 6 bases, J lost 2 bases, and 5 bases stayed unmatched. The CDR3 totals 15 residues. This chain's CDR3 is CASSPLAGYTDTQYF. The CDR3 DNA is TGTGCCAGCAGCCCACTAGCGGGGTACACAGATACGCAGTATTTT.

The CDR3 here is CASSLNKETQYF. The CDR3 nucleotides are TGTGCCAGCAGTTTGAATAAAGAGACCCAGTACTTC. The V gene is TRBV27, the J gene TRBJ2-5, with D hard to call. V was clipped by 3 bases and J by 3 bases, with 5 bases between them. Germline V gene lookup returns CDR1 MNHEY and CDR2 SMNVEV (reference sequence). The CDR3 runs to 12 residues.

The V gene is TRBV13, the J gene TRBJ2-1, with D possibly TRBD2 on 5 matching bases. Germline CDR1 is PRHDT and CDR2 is FYEKMQ (reference sequence). The CDR3 runs 15 residues. Trimming removed 5 bases from V and 6 bases from J, with 17 bases in between. Here the CDR3 reads CASSPHEGLINEQFF. CDR3 sequence (DNA): TGTGCCAGCAGCCCTCACGAGGGTTTAATCAATGAGCAGTTCTTC.

This chain connects TRBV6-5 to TRBJ1-2, with D perhaps matching TRBD1 (6 bases). This CDR3 comprises 14 residues. CDR1 is MNHEY and CDR2 is SVGAGI in the germline V gene. Trimming took 6 bases from V and 7 from J, leaving 18 bases between them. CDR3 sequence: CASSFTGLGLGYTF. The CDR3 DNA reads as TGTGCCAGCAGCTTTACAGGGCTGGGGCTTGGCTACACCTTC.

The genes are TRBV20-1 and TRBJ1-6; D is perhaps TRBD1 (6 bases). The CDR3 totals 16 residues. Trimming removed 2 bases at V and 10 bases at J, with 21 bases between. From germline, CDR1 is DFQATT and CDR2 SNEGSKA (reference sequence). This chain's CDR3 is CSARPKIGQYTSPLHF. Written as DNA, the CDR3 is TGCAGTGCTAGACCCAAAATCGGACAGTATACATCACCCCTCCACTTT.

This chain connects TRBV27 to TRBJ1-5; D is undetermined. CDR3 length equals 13 residues. In germline, CDR1 is MNHEY, CDR2 SMNVEV (reference sequence). The germline V and J ends were trimmed by 0 bases and 2 bases, with 2 bases remaining between them. As DNA, the CDR3 is TGTGCCAGCAGTTTATCTGGCAATCAGCCCCAGCATTTT. Amino acid sequence: CASSLSGNQPQHF.

The chain uses TRBV6-2 or TRBV6-3 and TRBJ2-1; D is undetermined. The length of the CDR3 is 15 residues. V lost 2 bases and J 1 base, leaving 9 bases between the germline ends. Germline V gene lookup returns CDR1 MNHEY and CDR2 SVGEGT. This CDR3 reads CASSYNSPSYNEQFF. DNA for the CDR3: TGTGCCAGCAGTTACAATAGTCCTTCCTACAATGAGCAGTTCTTC.

The chain carries TRBV20-1 and TRBJ2-1; TRBD2 aligns across 10 bases. V gave up 1 base and J gave up 4 bases; unmatched junction bases: 4. The CDR3 totals 15 residues. Germline V CDR1 and CDR2: DFQATT, SNEGSKA (reference sequence). The CDR3 loop is CSARGASGGYNEQFF. As DNA, the CDR3 is TGCAGTGCTAGAGGGGCTAGCGGGGGTTACAATGAGCAGTTCTTC.